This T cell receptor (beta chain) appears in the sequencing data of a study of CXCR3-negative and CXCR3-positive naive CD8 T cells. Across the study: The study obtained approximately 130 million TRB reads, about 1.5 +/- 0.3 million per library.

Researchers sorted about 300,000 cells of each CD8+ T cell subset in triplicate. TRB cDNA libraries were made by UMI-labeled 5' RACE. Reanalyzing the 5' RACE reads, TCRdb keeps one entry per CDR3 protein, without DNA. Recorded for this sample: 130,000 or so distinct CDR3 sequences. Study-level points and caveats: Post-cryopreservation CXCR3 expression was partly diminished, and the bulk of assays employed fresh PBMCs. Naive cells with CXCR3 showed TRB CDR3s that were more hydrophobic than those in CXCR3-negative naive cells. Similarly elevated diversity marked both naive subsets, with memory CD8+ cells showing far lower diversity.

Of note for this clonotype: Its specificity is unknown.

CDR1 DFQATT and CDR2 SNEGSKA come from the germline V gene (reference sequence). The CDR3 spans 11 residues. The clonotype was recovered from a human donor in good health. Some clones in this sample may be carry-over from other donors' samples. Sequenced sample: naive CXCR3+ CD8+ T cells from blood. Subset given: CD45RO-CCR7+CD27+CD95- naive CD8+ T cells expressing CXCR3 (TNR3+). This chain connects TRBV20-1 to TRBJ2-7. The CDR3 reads CSVGDSLEQYF.